This T cell receptor beta chain was recorded in a study of blood T cell repertoires in COVID-19. Study as a whole: The analysed material was cDNA or gDNA that came from T cells, B-cell-depleted T cells, or PBMCs.

The germline V gene encodes CDR1 MDHEN and CDR2 SYDVKM. There are 14 residues in the CDR3. V was pared by 3 bases and J by 2 bases, with 0 bases of the junction left unmatched. Sequencing was performed with immunoSEQ multiplex PCR; in TCRdb, only in-frame clones are kept and a portion is missing. The sample contains fewer than 200,000 clones, roughly 82% of which appear only once. As to this clone: This may stem from a read error, because a much larger clone lies one nucleotide away. The same CDR3 is also encoded by other DNA sequences in this sample.

The receptor was isolated from a woman aged 55-70 years with COVID-19, enrolled during active disease. Material: peripheral blood. The chain links TRBV28 to TRBJ1-2; TRBD1 matches at 10 bases. The CDR3 spells CASSLGQGNYGYTF. DNA for the CDR3: TGTGCCAGCAGTTTGGGACAGGGGAACTATGGCTACACCTTC.